These 18 T cell receptor beta chains were sequenced from one sample in a study of T cell repertoires in cytomegalovirus infection. These TCRs are of unknown antigen specificity. A single record per CDR3 protein comes from TCRdb applying MiXCR to the reads. This sample has some 590,000 distinct CDR3 sequences, with about 39% found just once. The sample here was cultured PBMCs, taken from culture after CMV antigen stimulation. The source is a human donor in good health (CMV status not recorded). Some clones in this sample may be carry-over from other donors' samples.

This sequence joins TRBV7-8 and TRBJ1-5, with D possibly matching TRBD1 (6 bases). V was pared by 1 base and J by 2 bases, with 12 bases between. The CDR3 consists of 16 residues. Germline CDR1 SGHVS, CDR2 FQNEAQ. CDR3 in amino acids: CASSLVVEGGNQPQHF. The CDR3 DNA follows: TGTGCCAGCAGCTTAGTAGTGGAGGGGGGCAATCAGCCCCAGCATTTT. The whole variable domain, remainder taken from reference TRBV7-8 and TRBJ1-5, is GAGVSQSPRYKVAKRGQDVALRCDPISGHVSLFWYQQALGQGPEFLTYFQNEAQLDKSGLPSDRFFAERPEGSVSTLKIQRTQQEDSAVYLCASSLVVEGGNQPQHFGDGTRLSIL.

The rearrangement joins TRBV7-2 to TRBJ2-5; D is unclear. The CDR3 is 13 residues long. CDR1 and CDR2 (germline): SGHTA, FQGNSA. V was trimmed by 1 base and J by 9 bases, leaving 12 bases between them. The CDR3 DNA follows: TGTGCCAGCAGCTTAGAGGCGGCCCTGGCCCAGTACTTC. Translated, it gives CASSLEAALAQYF.

This clonotype has just a few counts. The chain carries TRBV7-6 and TRBJ2-7; no definite D call. This CDR3 spans 15 amino acids. Germline V gene lookup returns CDR1 SGHVS and CDR2 FNYEAQ. Trimming shortened V by 2 bases and J by 5 bases, and 16 bases separated the two germline ends. Here the CDR3 reads CASSLFSISGNEQYF. DNA of the CDR3: TGTGCCAGCAGCTTATTTTCTATCTCAGGTAACGAGCAGTACTTC.

V is TRBV19 and J is TRBJ1-5; 7 bases fit TRBD1. Trimming at V came to 3 bases and at J to 0 bases, leaving 2 bases not matched to a gene. This CDR3 comprises 15 residues. CDR1 and CDR2 (germline): LNHDA, SQIVND (reference sequence). DNA for the CDR3: TGTGCCAGTAGTATGGACAGGTATAGCAATCAGCCCCAGCATTTT. It codes for CASSMDRYSNQPQHF.

J is TRBJ2-5 and V is TRBV18; 8 nucleotides agree with TRBD2. After removal of 2 bases from V and 4 bases from J, the junction contained 9 bases not matched to a gene. Germline V lookup: CDR1 KGHSH, CDR2 LQKENI. This CDR3 has 16 residues. CDR3 residues: CASSPFGRAQGETQYF. Here the CDR3 DNA reads TGTGCCAGCTCACCATTCGGGAGGGCCCAAGGAGAGACCCAGTACTTC.

The chain recombines TRBV7-8 with TRBJ2-3; D remains ambiguous. The CDR3 is made up of 15 amino acids. V lost 1 base, J lost 2 bases, and 10 bases lay in between. Germline V gene lookup returns CDR1 SGHVS and CDR2 FQNEAQ. CDR3 protein: CASSLGTAYTDTQYF. CDR3 nucleotide sequence: TGTGCCAGCAGCTTAGGAACGGCATACACAGATACGCAGTATTTT.

About this clonotype itself: Possible read error: a much larger clone is one base away. This chain joins TRBV7-3 and TRBJ2-7; D remains ambiguous. V gave up 2 bases and J gave up 3 bases, with 5 bases separating them. Germline CDR1 and CDR2: SGHTA and FQGTGA. The CDR3 contains 12 residues. The CDR3 region is CASSLFGYEQYF. The CDR3 coding sequence is TGTGCCAGCAGCTTATTCGGCTACGAGCAGTACTTC.

In this sample, this clonotype turned up a few times. The CDR3 bases are TGTGCCAGCAGCTCGACGGGGACTAGCGGGAGTAGGTACAATGAGCAGTTCTTC. Amino acid sequence: CASSSTGTSGSRYNEQFF. The chain recombines TRBV5-4 with TRBJ2-1; 14 bases are a match to TRBD2. Losses at the gene ends were 3 bases for V and 4 bases for J; bases not matched to a gene: 9. The V gene's germline CDR1 is SGHNT and CDR2 YYREEE (reference sequence). There are 18 residues in the CDR3.

This rearrangement joins TRBV5-1 to TRBJ2-5; maybe TRBD1 (6 bases). The CDR3 covers 13 residues. The germline V gene encodes CDR1 SGHRS and CDR2 YFSETQ. Trimming removed 5 bases at V and 5 bases at J, with 13 bases between. The chain's CDR3 is CASRWTDAETQYF. Written as DNA, the CDR3 is TGCGCCAGCAGATGGACAGATGCGGAGACCCAGTACTTC.

The chain joins TRBV10-3 to TRBJ1-1, with 10 bases that match TRBD1. The CDR3 is 14 amino acids. V shed 6 bases, J shed 3 bases, and the junction held 4 bases outside the gene matches. Per the germline V gene, CDR1 is ENHRY and CDR2 is SYGVKD. CDR3 region: CAIRTDRGDTEAFF. The CDR3 DNA reads TGTGCCATCAGGACGGACAGGGGGGACACTGAAGCTTTCTTT.

The CDR3 loop reads CASSHHGTSVEGEQFF. The DNA of the CDR3 is TGTGCCAGCAGCCATCACGGGACTAGCGTGGAGGGTGAGCAGTTCTTC. The chain is built from TRBV6-5 and TRBJ2-1, with 10 bases that match TRBD2. The V and J ends lost 6 bases and 9 bases, in that order; junction bases with no gene match: 14. CDR3 length: 16 amino acids. Germline values: CDR1 MNHEY, CDR2 SVGAGI.

The sample holds a few counts of this clonotype. The chain recombines TRBV19 with TRBJ1-5, with unresolved D. CDR3 length: 19 residues. CDR1 is LNHDA, CDR2 SQIVND, per germline (reference sequence). With 5 bases removed from V and 0 bases from J, the gap between germline ends came to 23 bases. CDR3 protein: CASSALAGTEEYSNQPQHF. In DNA form, the CDR3 reads TGTGCCAGTAGTGCCCTGGCCGGAACAGAGGAATATAGCAATCAGCCCCAGCATTTT.

This clonotype was seen only once. The gene calls are TRBV12-5 and TRBJ2-1; D is uncertain. CDR3 length: 13 amino acids. Looked up from germline, CDR1 is LGHNT and CDR2 is FRNRAP. V lost 2 bases, J lost 3 bases, and 5 bases lay in between. The CDR3 DNA is TGTGCTAGTGGTTTGTTCAACTACAATGAGCAGTTCTTC. It codes for CASGLFNYNEQFF.

This clonotype appeared a few times. The chain carries TRBV7-2 and TRBJ1-6; D possibly corresponds to TRBD1 (5 bases). Germline CDR1 and CDR2: SGHTA and FQGNSA. CDR3 length equals 17 residues. V was shortened by 4 bases and J by 0 bases, with 13 bases between the two germline ends. The DNA of the CDR3 is TGTGCCAGCAGCTCCGGGACCTGGGGCTCCTATAATTCACCCCTCCACTTT. This gives the protein CASSSGTWGSYNSPLHF.

This clonotype was counted a few times. CDR3 region: CASSPGDNEQFF. The DNA of the CDR3 is TGTGCCAGCTCACCAGGGGACAATGAGCAGTTCTTC. V gene TRBV18 combines with J gene TRBJ2-1; D gene unclear. V lost 2 bases and J lost 5, with 4 bases in between. The CDR3 length is 12 residues. The V gene's germline CDR1 is KGHSH and CDR2 LQKENI.

The V gene is TRBV7-8, the J gene TRBJ2-2, with 11 nucleotides matching TRBD1. J was trimmed by 6 bases and V by 0 bases; bases with no gene match: 3. The CDR3 extends over 16 amino acids. CDR1 is SGHVS, CDR2 FQNEAQ, per germline. CDR3 residues: CASSLAGDRGSGELFF. CDR3 coding DNA: TGTGCCAGCAGCTTAGCTGGGGACAGGGGGTCCGGGGAGCTGTTTTTT.

This clonotype was found many times. The V call is TRBV7-6, the J call TRBJ1-1; the D gene is possibly TRBD1 (6 bases). Trimming stripped 1 base from V and 1 base from J, with 7 bases between. This CDR3 comprises 14 residues. The germline CDR1 and CDR2 sequences are SGHVS and FNYEAQ. The CDR3 loop reads CASSLGGPNTEAFF. As DNA, the CDR3 is TGTGCCAGCAGCTTAGGGGGGCCGAACACTGAAGCTTTCTTT. The full variable domain, rest sourced from reference TRBV7-6 and TRBJ1-1, is GAGVSQSPRYKVTKRGQDVALRCDPISGHVSLYWYRQALGQGPEFLTYFNYEAQQDKSGLPNDRFSAERPEGSISTLTIQRTEQRDSAMYRCASSLGGPNTEAFFGQGTRLTVV.

Many counts were recorded for this clonotype. The V and J genes are TRBV7-8 and TRBJ2-7, with a tentative D call TRBD2 (5 bases). The CDR3 consists of 13 residues. The germline CDR1 and CDR2 sequences are SGHVS and FQNEAQ. Trimming took off 2 bases at V and 9 bases at J, with 14 bases between the two ends. The CDR3 here is CASSLPTSEGQYF. In DNA, the CDR3 is TGTGCCAGCAGCTTACCCACGTCCGAGGGGCAGTACTTC.